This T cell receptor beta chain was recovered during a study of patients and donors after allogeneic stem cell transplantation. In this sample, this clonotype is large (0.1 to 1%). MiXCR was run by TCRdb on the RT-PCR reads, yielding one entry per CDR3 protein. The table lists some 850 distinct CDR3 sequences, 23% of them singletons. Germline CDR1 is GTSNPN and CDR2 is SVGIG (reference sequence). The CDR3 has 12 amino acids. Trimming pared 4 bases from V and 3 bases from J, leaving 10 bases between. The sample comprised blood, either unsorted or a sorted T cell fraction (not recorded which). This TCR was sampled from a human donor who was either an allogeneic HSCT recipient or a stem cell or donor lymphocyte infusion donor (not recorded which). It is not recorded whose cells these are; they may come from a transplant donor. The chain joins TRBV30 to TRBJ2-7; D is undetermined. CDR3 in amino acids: CAWKATNYEQYF. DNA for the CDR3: TGTGCCTGGAAGGCGACGAACTACGAGCAGTACTTC.